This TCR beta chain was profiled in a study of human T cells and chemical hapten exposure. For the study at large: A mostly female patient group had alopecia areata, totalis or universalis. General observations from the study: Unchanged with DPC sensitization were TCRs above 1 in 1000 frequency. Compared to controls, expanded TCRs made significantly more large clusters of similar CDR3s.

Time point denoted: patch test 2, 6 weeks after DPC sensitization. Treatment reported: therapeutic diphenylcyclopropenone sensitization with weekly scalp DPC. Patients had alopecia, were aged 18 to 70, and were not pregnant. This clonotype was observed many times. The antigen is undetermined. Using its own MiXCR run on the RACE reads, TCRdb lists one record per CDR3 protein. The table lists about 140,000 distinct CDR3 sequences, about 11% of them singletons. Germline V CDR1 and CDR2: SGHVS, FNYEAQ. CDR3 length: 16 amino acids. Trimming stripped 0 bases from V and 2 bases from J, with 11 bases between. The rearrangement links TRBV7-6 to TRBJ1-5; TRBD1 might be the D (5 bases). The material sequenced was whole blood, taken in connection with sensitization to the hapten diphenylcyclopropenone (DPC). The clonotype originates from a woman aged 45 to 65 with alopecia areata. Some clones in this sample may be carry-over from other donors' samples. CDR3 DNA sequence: TGTGCCAGCAGCTTAGCGGGGGGATGGGGCAATCAGCCCCAGCATTTT. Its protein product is CASSLAGGWGNQPQHF.